The 6 T cell receptor beta chains below all came from one sample that was sequenced in a study of response to subunit inactivated influenza vaccine. Using its own MiXCR run on the RT-PCR reads, TCRdb lists one record per CDR3 protein. The repertoire has under 750,000 distinct CDR3 sequences, about 11% of them found once; the top ten carry roughly a tenth. The specimen comprised PBMCs from blood, sampled on the day of vaccination. All receptors come from a man aged 45 to 65 who received an inactivated influenza vaccine.

This clonotype was observed a few times. The CDR3 region is CSARGASGSLYEQYF. Written as DNA, the CDR3 is TGCAGTGCTAGAGGCGCTAGCGGGAGTCTCTACGAGCAGTACTTC. The rearrangement uses TRBV20-1 and TRBJ2-7, with 10 nucleotides matching TRBD2. The V segment lost 1 base and the J segment 3 bases; nucleotides outside the gene matches: 6. The CDR3 sequence is 15 residues long. The germline V gene has CDR1 DFQATT and CDR2 SNEGSKA (reference sequence).

The sample holds many counts of this clonotype. The chain links TRBV4-2 to TRBJ2-2; D ambiguous. Germline values: CDR1 LGHNA, CDR2 YNFKEQ. The CDR3 has 16 amino acids. V lost 0 bases, J lost 0 bases, and 8 bases lay in between. CDR3 residues: CASSQDGAANTGELFF. DNA for the CDR3: TGTGCCAGCAGCCAAGATGGAGCAGCGAACACCGGGGAGCTGTTTTTT.

This clonotype turned up a few times. The V gene is TRBV6-2 or TRBV6-3, the J gene TRBJ2-1; 8 bases agree with TRBD2. V trimming: 2 bases; J trimming: 8 bases; junction bases outside the gene matches: 11. Germline CDR1 reads MNHEY; CDR2 reads SVGEGT. This CDR3 has 16 residues. The CDR3 here is CASSYPLGRVYHEQFF. The DNA for the CDR3 is TGTGCCAGCAGTTACCCCCTCGGGAGGGTTTACCATGAGCAGTTCTTC.

The chain recombines TRBV7-9 with TRBJ2-1, with D perhaps TRBD2 (6 bases). Trimming shortened V by 7 bases and J by 3 bases, and 10 bases separated the two germline ends. From germline, CDR1 is SEHNR and CDR2 FQNEAQ (reference sequence). The CDR3 spans 13 residues. Here the CDR3 reads CASTRLDYNEQFF. The CDR3 DNA sequence: TGTGCCAGCACCAGACTAGACTACAATGAGCAGTTCTTC.

The chain combines TRBV3-1 with TRBJ2-7, with TRBD1 as a possible D gene (5 bases). The CDR3 contains 12 residues. V was shortened by 1 base and J by 7 bases, with 8 bases between the two germline ends. From germline, CDR1 is LGHDT and CDR2 YNNKEL (reference sequence). Written as DNA, the CDR3 is TGTGCCAGCAGCCAAGGCAGGGCAGAGCAGTACTTC. Its translation: CASSQGRAEQYF.

This clonotype was seen only a few times. V usage is TRBV3-1 and J usage is TRBJ1-4; 7 bases align to TRBD1. From germline, CDR1 is LGHDT and CDR2 YNNKEL (reference sequence). This CDR3 region has 16 residues. V lost 0 bases, J lost 8 bases, and 9 bases stayed unmatched. CDR3 amino acids: CASSQDLGGAEEKLFF. The CDR3 region has the DNA TGTGCCAGCAGCCAAGATTTAGGGGGCGCGGAGGAAAAACTGTTTTTT.